There are a few counts of the clone carrying this TCR beta chain. No antigen is known for it. Two lung cancer pathologists independently confirmed each histologic diagnosis. The V gene's germline CDR1 is SEHNR and CDR2 FQNEAQ (reference sequence). This CDR3 has 12 residues. Between the trimmed V and J ends, which lost 1 base and 5 bases, there was a span of 5 bases. Assay: immunoSEQ multiplex PCR; the TCRdb copy retains only in-frame clones and omits some. The table includes approximately 12,000 clones, just over 85% detected once. The sample belongs to a study of immune evolution from preneoplasia to lung adenocarcinoma. Study results and caveats: Compared with EGFR-mutant or double wild-type lesions, KRAS-mutant nodules were more clonal.

The TCR was taken from a person between 65 and 79 years old with invasive lung adenocarcinoma. V gene TRBV7-9 combines with J gene TRBJ2-5; D gene uncertain. Sequenced material: FFPE invasive lung adenocarcinoma tissue. In nucleotides, the CDR3 is TGTGCCAGCAGCTTAGAAATTGAGACCCAGTACTTC. Amino acids: CASSLEIETQYF.